A selection of T cell receptor beta chains follows, all from one sample in a study of blood T cell repertoires in COVID-19. Using immunoSEQ multiplex PCR, the repertoire was profiled, and TCRdb retains in-frame clones only, with some absent. The sample has over 150,000 clones; approximately 84% are singletons. Sample: peripheral blood. These receptors were obtained from a woman of 80 years or more with COVID-19, enrolled during active disease. The CDR3 runs from the conserved cysteine through the conserved F or W. A row's size may be missing; if present it is once, few, many or a size class.

>TRBJ1-6|TRBV18|once
CASSLLTVLSYNSPLHF
>TRBJ2-2|TRBV9|few
CASSRRERANTGELFF
>TRBJ1-1|TRBV19|.
CASSIPRDWRVNTEAFF
>TRBJ1-2|TRBV5-6|.
CASRALGGALSGGYTF
>TRBJ1-2|TRBV9|few
CASSVAGQVRGYTF
>TRBJ1-5|TRBV28|.
CASSFNQQPQHF
>TRBJ1-5|TRBV19|.
CASSLDTGMGTQHF
>TRBJ1-2|TRBV29-1|.
CSVGQGFNTF
>TRBJ2-1|TRBV27|once
CASSRRDDEQFF
>TRBJ1-6|TRBV20-1|.
CSASQTGLLHF
>TRBJ1-5|TRBV5-8|.
CASSPGTGFYSNQPQHF
>TRBJ2-3|TRBV6-5|.
CASRHLATDTQYF
>TRBJ2-7|TRBV5-1|.
CASSLGVASGRGVQYF
>TRBJ1-2|TRBV2|.
CASSPGQGNYGYTF
>TRBJ1-1|TRBV10-2|.
CASGQGANTEAFF
>TRBJ2-7|TRBV28|once
CASSPLLYEQYF
>TRBJ2-2|TRBV27|few
CASYGRGELFF
>TRBJ2-1|TRBV5-4|.
CASSPTVFNEQFF